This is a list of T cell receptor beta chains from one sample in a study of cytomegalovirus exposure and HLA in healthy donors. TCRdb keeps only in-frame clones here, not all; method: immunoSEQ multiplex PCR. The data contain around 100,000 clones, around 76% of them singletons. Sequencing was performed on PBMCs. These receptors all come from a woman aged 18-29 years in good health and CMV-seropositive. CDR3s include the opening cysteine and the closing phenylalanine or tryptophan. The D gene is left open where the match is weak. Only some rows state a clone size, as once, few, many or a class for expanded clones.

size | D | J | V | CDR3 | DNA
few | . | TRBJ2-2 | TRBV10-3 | CATQSDGGSGGELFF | TGTGCCACTCAGAGCGACGGGGGATCGGGCGGGGAGCTGTTTTTT
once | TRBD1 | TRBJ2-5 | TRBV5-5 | CASSSGDRGLKTQYF | TGTGCCAGCAGCTCGGGCGACAGGGGGCTTAAGACCCAGTACTTC
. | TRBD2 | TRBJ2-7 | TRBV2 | CASSDSGLAGGYEQYF | TGTGCCAGCAGCGACAGTGGACTAGCGGGAGGTTACGAGCAGTACTTC
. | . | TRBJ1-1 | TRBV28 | CASSPQTGQNTEAFF | TGTGCCAGCAGTCCCCAGACAGGTCAGAACACTGAAGCTTTCTTT
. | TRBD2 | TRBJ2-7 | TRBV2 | CASSDWLAGEEQYF | TGTGCCAGCAGTGATTGGCTAGCGGGGGAGGAGCAGTACTTC
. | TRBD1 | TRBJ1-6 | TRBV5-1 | CASSLEGQGAAPLHF | TGCGCCAGCAGCTTGGAGGGACAGGGGGCTGCACCCCTCCACTTT
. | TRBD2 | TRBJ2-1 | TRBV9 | CASSLSGSHYNEQFF | TGTGCCAGCAGTCTTAGCGGGAGTCACTACAATGAGCAGTTCTTC
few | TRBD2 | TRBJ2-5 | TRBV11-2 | CASSLGALAGGTQYF | TGTGCCAGCAGCTTAGGGGCACTAGCGGGGGGGACCCAGTACTTC
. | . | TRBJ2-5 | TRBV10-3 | CAIRGATLFLQETQYF | TGTGCCATCAGGGGGGCCACCCTTTTTCTACAAGAGACCCAGTACTTC
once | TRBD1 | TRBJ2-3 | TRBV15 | CATSTGDRLDTQYF | TGTGCCACTTCTACAGGGGACCGATTGGATACGCAGTATTTT
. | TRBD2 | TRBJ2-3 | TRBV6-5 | CASRLAGITDTQYF | TGTGCCAGCAGACTAGCGGGAATCACAGATACGCAGTATTTT
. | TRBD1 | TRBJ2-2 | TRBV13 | CASSTDRGYPGELFF | TGTGCCAGCAGCACGGACAGGGGCTATCCCGGGGAGCTGTTTTTT
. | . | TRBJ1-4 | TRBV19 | CASSIGTGEKLFF | TGTGCCAGTAGTATTGGAACCGGGGAAAAACTGTTTTTT
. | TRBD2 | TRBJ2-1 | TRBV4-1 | CASSQGGGGPMFF | TGCGCCAGCAGCCAGGGGGGCGGGGGGCCCATGTTCTTC
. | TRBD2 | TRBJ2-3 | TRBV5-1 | CASRQLAGLTDTQYF | TGCGCCAGCAGACAACTAGCGGGGCTGACAGATACGCAGTATTTT
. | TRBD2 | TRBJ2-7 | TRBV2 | CASDPGLAEETYEQYF | TGTGCCAGCGACCCGGGACTAGCAGAGGAGACCTACGAGCAGTACTTC
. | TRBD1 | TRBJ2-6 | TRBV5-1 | CASSYDRVGSGANVLTF | TGCGCCAGCAGCTACGACAGGGTTGGGTCTGGGGCCAACGTCCTGACTTTC